This TCR beta chain is from a study of T cell repertoires in cytomegalovirus infection. On the study more broadly: Through public TCR beta signatures, both CMV infection and matching HLA type were indicated. Study results and limitations: HLA-C-restricted CMV clonotypes gave the most frequent clonotype in two of eight donors.

Remarks on this clonotype: No antigen is known for it.

The CDR3 extends over 15 amino acids. After removal of 0 bases from V and 9 bases from J, the junction contained 5 bases not matched to a gene. The V gene's germline CDR1 is LNHNV and CDR2 YYDKDF (reference sequence). TCRdb recomputed calls from the reads with MiXCR, one row per CDR3 protein. The sample contains around 740,000 distinct CDR3 sequences, roughly 36% of which appear only once. The chain uses TRBV15 and TRBJ1-4; 9 bases agree with TRBD1. Sequenced material: PBMCs. The TCR sequence derives from a human donor in good health (CMV status not recorded). Some clones in this sample may be carry-over from other donors' samples. The CDR3 nucleotides read TGTGCCACCAGCAGAGACAGCGGACAGGGGAAAAAACTGTTTTTT. Translated, it gives CATSRDSGQGKKLFF.